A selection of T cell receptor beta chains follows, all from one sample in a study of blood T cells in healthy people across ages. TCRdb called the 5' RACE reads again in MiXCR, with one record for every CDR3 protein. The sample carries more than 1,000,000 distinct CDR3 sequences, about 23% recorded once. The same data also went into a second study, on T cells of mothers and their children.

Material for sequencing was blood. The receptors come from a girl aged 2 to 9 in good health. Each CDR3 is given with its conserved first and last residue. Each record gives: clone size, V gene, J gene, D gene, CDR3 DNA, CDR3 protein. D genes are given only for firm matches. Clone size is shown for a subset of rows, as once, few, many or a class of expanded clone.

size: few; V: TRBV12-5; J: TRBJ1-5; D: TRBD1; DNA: TGTGCTAGTGGTTTGTTTCCCCCGGGACAGCCTAATCAGCCCCAGCATTTT; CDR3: CASGLFPPGQPNQPQHF
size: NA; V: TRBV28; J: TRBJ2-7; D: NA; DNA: TGTGCCAGCAGTTCTGGACAGTACAACGAGCAGTACTTC; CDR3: CASSSGQYNEQYF
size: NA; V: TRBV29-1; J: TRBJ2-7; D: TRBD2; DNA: TGCAGCGTTGCTAGCGGACGGGCCTACGAGCAGTACTTC; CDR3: CSVASGRAYEQYF
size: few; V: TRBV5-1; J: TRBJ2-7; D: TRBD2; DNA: TGCGCCAGCAGCTTCAAGACCGGACTAGCGGGAGAATACGAGCAGTACTTC; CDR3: CASSFKTGLAGEYEQYF
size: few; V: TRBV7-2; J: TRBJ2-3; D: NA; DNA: TGTGCCAGCAGCTTAATCCAGTTCACAGATACGCAGTATTTT; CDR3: CASSLIQFTDTQYF
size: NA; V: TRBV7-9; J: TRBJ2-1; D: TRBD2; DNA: TGTGCCAGCAGCGCCCTTGTAGCGGGGGCCTACAATGAGCAGTTCTTC; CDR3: CASSALVAGAYNEQFF
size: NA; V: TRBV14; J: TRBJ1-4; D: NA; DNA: TGTGCCAGCAGCCTAACCGCGGAAAAACTGTTTTTT; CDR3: CASSLTAEKLFF
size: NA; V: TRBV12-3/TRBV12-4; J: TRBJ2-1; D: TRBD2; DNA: TGTGCCAGCAGAAGTAGCGGGGGGGCCCGCAATGAGCAGTTCTTC; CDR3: CASRSSGGARNEQFF
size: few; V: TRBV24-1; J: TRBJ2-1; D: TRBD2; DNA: TGTGCCACCAGTGATTTGACCGCGGGGGGGCTGACAGAGCAGTTCTTC; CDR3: CATSDLTAGGLTEQFF
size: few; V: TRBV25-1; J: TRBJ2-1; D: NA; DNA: TGTGCCAGCACTAGGGTGGGGTACAATGAGCAGTTCTTC; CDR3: CASTRVGYNEQFF
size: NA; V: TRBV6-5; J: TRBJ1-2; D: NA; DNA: TGTGCCAGCAGTTACAGGGATAGTAGTGGCTACACCTTC; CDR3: CASSYRDSSGYTF
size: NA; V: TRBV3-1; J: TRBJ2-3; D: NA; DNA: TGTGCCAGCAGCCCCACGTCTGGTAGCATAGATTTT; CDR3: CASSPTSGSIDF
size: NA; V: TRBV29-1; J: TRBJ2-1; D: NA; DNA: TGCAGCGTTAGGGTTGCCTACAATGAGCAGTTCTTC; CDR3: CSVRVAYNEQFF
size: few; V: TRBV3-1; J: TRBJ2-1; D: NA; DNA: TGTGCCAGCAGCCAATCCCCATCGGGAGAACAGTTCTTC; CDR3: CASSQSPSGEQFF
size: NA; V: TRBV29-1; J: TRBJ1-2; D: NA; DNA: TGCAGCGTCTCGGGGCGAATGGACCCCCTCGGTGGCTACACCTTC; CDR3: CSVSGRMDPLGGYTF
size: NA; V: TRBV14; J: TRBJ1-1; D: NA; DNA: TGTGCCAGCAGCCAAGAATTGGTTGGCACTGAAGCTTTCTTT; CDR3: CASSQELVGTEAFF
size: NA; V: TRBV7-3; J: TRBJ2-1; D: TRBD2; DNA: TGTGCCAGCAGCTTAGTCCCCCTCTTTACTAGCGGGGGCAACAATGAGCAGTTCTTC; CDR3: CASSLVPLFTSGGNNEQFF
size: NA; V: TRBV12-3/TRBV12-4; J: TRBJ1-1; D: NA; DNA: TGTGCCAGCAGGAGAGGGGAAACTGAAGCTTTCTTT; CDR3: CASRRGETEAFF
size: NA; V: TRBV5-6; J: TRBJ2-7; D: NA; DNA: TGTGCCAGCAGCTCGGGGGTGAGCGAGCAGTACTTC; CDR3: CASSSGVSEQYF
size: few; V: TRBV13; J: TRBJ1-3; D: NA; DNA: TGTGCCAGCGGGAGGGTCCGCTCTGGAAACACCATATATTTT; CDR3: CASGRVRSGNTIYF
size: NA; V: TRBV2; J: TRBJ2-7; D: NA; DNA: TGTGCCAGCAGTGAAGCGGAGCGGCGTAAAAACAACGAGCAGTACTTC; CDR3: CASSEAERRKNNEQYF
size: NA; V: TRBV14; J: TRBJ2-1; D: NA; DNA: TGTGCCAGCAGCCAAGGGGGGGTTCTCTCCTACAATGAGCAGTTCTTC; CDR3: CASSQGGVLSYNEQFF
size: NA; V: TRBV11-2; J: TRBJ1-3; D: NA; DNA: TGTGCCAGCAGGGGATTTCTTGGAAACACCATATATTTT; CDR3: CASRGFLGNTIYF
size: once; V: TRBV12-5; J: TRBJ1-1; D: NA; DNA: TGTGCTAGTGCAGGCAGGAACACTGAAGCTTTCTTT; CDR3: CASAGRNTEAFF
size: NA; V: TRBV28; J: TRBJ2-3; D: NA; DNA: TGTGCCAGCATTGGCCGGGATCCCCATCGGGGCACAGATACGCAGTATTTT; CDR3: CASIGRDPHRGTDTQYF
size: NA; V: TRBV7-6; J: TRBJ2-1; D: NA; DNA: TGTGCCAGCAGCTTAGCCCTAATGTTAAATGAGCAGTTCTTC; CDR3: CASSLALMLNEQFF
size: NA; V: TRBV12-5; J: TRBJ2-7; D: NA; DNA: TGTGCTAGTGGTTGGACTATCTACGAGCAGTACTTC; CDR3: CASGWTIYEQYF
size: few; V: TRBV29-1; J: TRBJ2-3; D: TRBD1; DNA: TGCAGCGTTACAGGGGCTAGCACAGATACGCAGTATTTT; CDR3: CSVTGASTDTQYF
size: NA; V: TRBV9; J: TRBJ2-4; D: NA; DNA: TGTGCCAGCAGCCCCGGACAGTCAAACATTCAGTACTTC; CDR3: CASSPGQSNIQYF
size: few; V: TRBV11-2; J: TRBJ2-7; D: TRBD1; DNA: TGTGCCAGCAGCTTAGGAGGGGACAGTCTCTACGAGCAGTACTTC; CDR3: CASSLGGDSLYEQYF
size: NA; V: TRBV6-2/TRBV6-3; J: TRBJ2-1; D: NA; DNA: TGTGCCAGCAAACTTTGGGGTGGGGGTGGAAATGAGCAGTTCTTC; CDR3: CASKLWGGGGNEQFF
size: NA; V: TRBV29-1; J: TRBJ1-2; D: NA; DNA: TGCAGCGTTGAAGCTGGGCTTAACTATGGCTACACCTTC; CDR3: CSVEAGLNYGYTF
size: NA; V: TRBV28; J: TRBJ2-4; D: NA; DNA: TGTGCCAGCAGTTTAAAATGGGGGGCCAAAAACATTCAGTACTTC; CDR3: CASSLKWGAKNIQYF
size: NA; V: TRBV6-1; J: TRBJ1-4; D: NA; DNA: TGTGCCAGCAGTGAACCCATGGGAAATGAAAAACTGTTTTTT; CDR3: CASSEPMGNEKLFF
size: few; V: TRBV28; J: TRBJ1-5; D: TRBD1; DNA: TGTGCCAGTCATATACAGGGGCAAGGCAATCAGCCCCAGCATTTT; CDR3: CASHIQGQGNQPQHF